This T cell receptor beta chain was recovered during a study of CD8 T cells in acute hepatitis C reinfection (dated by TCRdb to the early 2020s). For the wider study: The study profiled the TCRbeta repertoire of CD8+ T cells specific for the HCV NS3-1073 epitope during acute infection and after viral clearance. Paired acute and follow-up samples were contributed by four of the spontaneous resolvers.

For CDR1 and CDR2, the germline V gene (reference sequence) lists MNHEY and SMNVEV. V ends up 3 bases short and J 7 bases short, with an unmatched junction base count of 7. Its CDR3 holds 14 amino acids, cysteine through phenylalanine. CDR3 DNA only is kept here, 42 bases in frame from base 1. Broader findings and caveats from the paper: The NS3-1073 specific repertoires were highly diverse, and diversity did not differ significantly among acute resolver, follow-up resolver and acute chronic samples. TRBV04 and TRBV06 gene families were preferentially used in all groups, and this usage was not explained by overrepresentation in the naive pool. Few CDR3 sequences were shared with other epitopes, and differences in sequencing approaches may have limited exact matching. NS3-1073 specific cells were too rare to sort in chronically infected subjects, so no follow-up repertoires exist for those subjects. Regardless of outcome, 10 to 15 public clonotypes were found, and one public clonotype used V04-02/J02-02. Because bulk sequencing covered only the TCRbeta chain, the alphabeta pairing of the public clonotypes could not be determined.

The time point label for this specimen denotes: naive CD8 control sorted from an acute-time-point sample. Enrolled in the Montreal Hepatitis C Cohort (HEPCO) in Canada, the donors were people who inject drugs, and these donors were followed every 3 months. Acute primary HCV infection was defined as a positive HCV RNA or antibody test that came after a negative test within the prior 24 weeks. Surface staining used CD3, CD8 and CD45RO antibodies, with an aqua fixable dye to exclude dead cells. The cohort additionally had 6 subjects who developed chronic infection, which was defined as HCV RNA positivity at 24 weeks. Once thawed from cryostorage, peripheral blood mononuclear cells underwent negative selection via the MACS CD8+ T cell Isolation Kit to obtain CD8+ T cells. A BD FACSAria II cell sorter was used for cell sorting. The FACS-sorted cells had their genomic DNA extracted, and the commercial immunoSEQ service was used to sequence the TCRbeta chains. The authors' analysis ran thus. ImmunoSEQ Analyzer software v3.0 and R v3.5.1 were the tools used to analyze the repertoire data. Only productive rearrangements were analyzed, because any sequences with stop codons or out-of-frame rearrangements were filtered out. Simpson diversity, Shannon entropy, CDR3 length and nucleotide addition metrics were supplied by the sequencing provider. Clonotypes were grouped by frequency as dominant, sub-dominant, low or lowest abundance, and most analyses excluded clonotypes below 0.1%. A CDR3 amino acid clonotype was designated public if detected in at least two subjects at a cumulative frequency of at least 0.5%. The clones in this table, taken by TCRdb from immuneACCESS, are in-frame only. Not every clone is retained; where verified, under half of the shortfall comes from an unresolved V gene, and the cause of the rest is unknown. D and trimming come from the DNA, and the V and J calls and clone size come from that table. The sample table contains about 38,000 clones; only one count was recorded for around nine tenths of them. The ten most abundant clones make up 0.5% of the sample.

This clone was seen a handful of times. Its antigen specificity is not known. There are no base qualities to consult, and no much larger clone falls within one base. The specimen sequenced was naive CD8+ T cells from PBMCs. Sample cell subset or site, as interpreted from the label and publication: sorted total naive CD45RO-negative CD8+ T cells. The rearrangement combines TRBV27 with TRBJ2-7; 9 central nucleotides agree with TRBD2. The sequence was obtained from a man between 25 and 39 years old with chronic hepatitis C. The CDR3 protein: CASSFEGLAREQYF. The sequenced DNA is TGTGCCAGCAGTTTCGAGGGACTAGCACGTGAGCAGTACTTC.